This T cell receptor beta chain was recovered during a study of blood T cell repertoires in COVID-19. The wider study: Both acute and convalescent COVID-19 samples were obtained from the United States, Italy and Spain.

CDR1 and CDR2 from the germline V gene are DFQATT and SNEGSKA (reference sequence). The CDR3 is 13 residues long. Deletions cut 3 bases from V and 1 base from J, with 9 bases between. In the original processing: Amplification of reference gene primers was used by the study to estimate nucleated cell counts. Measured with immunoSEQ multiplex PCR; TCRdb has only the in-frame clones, and not every one. V and J calls and clone size are those listed in that table; D and trimming were worked out from the DNA. Altogether some 72,000 clones are present, roughly 90% being singletons, with the ten largest covering 4.6%. This clone has only a few counts.

The sequence was obtained from a man aged 50 or older with active COVID-19. This chain uses TRBV20-1 with TRBJ1-1; D not certain. Sequencing input: peripheral blood. In DNA form, the CDR3 reads TGCAGTGCTAGTTTCGGGAAGAACACTGAAGCTTTCTTT. It yields the protein CSASFGKNTEAFF.